These T cell receptor beta chains were read from a single sample in a study of human T cells and chemical hapten exposure. TCRdb ran MiXCR on the RACE reads and lists one entry per CDR3 protein. The data hold 40,000 or so distinct CDR3 sequences, with 9.5% to 10% observed a single time. The specimen was whole blood, collected in connection with sensitization to the hapten diphenylcyclopropenone (DPC). All receptors come from a woman aged 25 to 45 with alopecia areata. Some clones in this sample may be carry-over from other donors' samples. CDR3s include the opening cysteine and the closing phenylalanine or tryptophan. A D gene is named only where the DNA matches it firmly. Rows may omit the clone size; those that give it use once, few, many or a size class.

j_gene: TRBJ1-1; v_gene: TRBV14; d_gene: .; abundance: few; CDR3nt: TGTGCCAGCAGCCCCTATCCTACCCGCGACGTTTTCTTT; CDR3aa: CASSPYPTRDVFF
j_gene: TRBJ2-5; v_gene: TRBV6-2/TRBV6-3; d_gene: .; abundance: .; CDR3nt: TGTGCCAGCAGTTACGCGGGCGGCTCACAAGAGACCCAGTACTTC; CDR3aa: CASSYAGGSQETQYF
j_gene: TRBJ1-2; v_gene: TRBV30; d_gene: TRBD1; abundance: few; CDR3nt: TGTGCCTGGAGTAGGGTCAGGGGGTTTGGCTACACCTTC; CDR3aa: CAWSRVRGFGYTF
j_gene: TRBJ1-6; v_gene: TRBV20-1; d_gene: TRBD1; abundance: .; CDR3nt: TGCAGTGCCACCGACAGGGTATATTCACCCCTCCACTTT; CDR3aa: CSATDRVYSPLHF
j_gene: TRBJ2-3; v_gene: TRBV15; d_gene: .; abundance: many; CDR3nt: TGTGCCACCAGCAGAGATTTGGGAAACACAGATACGCAGTATTTT; CDR3aa: CATSRDLGNTDTQYF
j_gene: TRBJ1-2; v_gene: TRBV20-1; d_gene: .; abundance: many; CDR3nt: TGCAGTGCTAGAGGCTGGGGACAATCCTACACCTTC; CDR3aa: CSARGWGQSYTF
j_gene: TRBJ1-6; v_gene: TRBV30; d_gene: TRBD1; abundance: .; CDR3nt: TGTGCCTGGAGTGGAGGACAGGACAATTCACCCCTCCACTTT; CDR3aa: CAWSGGQDNSPLHF
j_gene: TRBJ1-6; v_gene: TRBV7-8; d_gene: .; abundance: few; CDR3nt: TGTGCCAGCAGCTTATTGTATCTCTCCGGAGATTCACCCCTCCACTTT; CDR3aa: CASSLLYLSGDSPLHF
j_gene: TRBJ2-2; v_gene: TRBV7-3; d_gene: .; abundance: few; CDR3nt: TGTGCCAGCAGCGCCACGGGGGTCGCGAACACCGGGGAGCTGTTTTTT; CDR3aa: CASSATGVANTGELFF
j_gene: TRBJ2-1; v_gene: TRBV5-1; d_gene: .; abundance: .; CDR3nt: TGCGCCAGCAGCTTGGAACCGGGGGCTTTCTACAATGAGCAGTTCTTC; CDR3aa: CASSLEPGAFYNEQFF
j_gene: TRBJ2-4; v_gene: TRBV5-1; d_gene: TRBD1; abundance: many; CDR3nt: TGCGCCAGCAGCCCCCGGACAGGGGCAGGGGCCAAAAACATTCAGTACTTC; CDR3aa: CASSPRTGAGAKNIQYF
j_gene: TRBJ2-1; v_gene: TRBV5-6; d_gene: .; abundance: many; CDR3nt: TGTGCCAGCAGCTTGTTAGGGACCACCGATAGCAAGCAGTTCTTC; CDR3aa: CASSLLGTTDSKQFF
j_gene: TRBJ2-1; v_gene: TRBV7-7; d_gene: TRBD1; abundance: few; CDR3nt: TGTGCCAGCAGCTCGGGGACAGGGTTGTCCTACAATGAGCAGTTCTTC; CDR3aa: CASSSGTGLSYNEQFF
j_gene: TRBJ2-7; v_gene: TRBV20-1; d_gene: .; abundance: few; CDR3nt: TGCAGTGGGGAACCAGGGGACGAGCAGTACTTC; CDR3aa: CSGEPGDEQYF
j_gene: TRBJ2-3; v_gene: TRBV29-1; d_gene: TRBD2; abundance: many; CDR3nt: TGCAGCGCTCGGACTAGCGGGGGAACAGATACGCAGTATTTT; CDR3aa: CSARTSGGTDTQYF
j_gene: TRBJ1-1; v_gene: TRBV12-3/TRBV12-4; d_gene: .; abundance: many; CDR3nt: TGTGCCAGCAGGACTGGTGGGCAGACGAACACTGAAGCTTTCTTT; CDR3aa: CASRTGGQTNTEAFF
j_gene: TRBJ1-4; v_gene: TRBV29-1; d_gene: .; abundance: .; CDR3nt: TGCAGCGTTGCCATACAGCCTAATGAAAAACTGTTTTTT; CDR3aa: CSVAIQPNEKLFF
j_gene: TRBJ1-5; v_gene: TRBV30; d_gene: TRBD1; abundance: .; CDR3nt: TGTGCCTGGGAAACAGGGGGAAGCAGCAATCAGCCCCAGCATTTT; CDR3aa: CAWETGGSSNQPQHF
j_gene: TRBJ1-1; v_gene: TRBV5-6; d_gene: .; abundance: .; CDR3nt: TGTGCCAGCAGCTTGGGGTCAGCCCGCCTTGAAGCTTTCTTT; CDR3aa: CASSLGSARLEAFF
j_gene: TRBJ2-5; v_gene: TRBV7-9; d_gene: .; abundance: few; CDR3nt: TGTGCCAGCAGCTTATCAGCCGTTCAGCAAGAGACCCAGTACTTC; CDR3aa: CASSLSAVQQETQYF
j_gene: TRBJ2-5; v_gene: TRBV5-1; d_gene: .; abundance: many; CDR3nt: TGCGCCAGCAGCTTGATGCGACCTGAAGAGACCCAGTACTTC; CDR3aa: CASSLMRPEETQYF
j_gene: TRBJ2-2; v_gene: TRBV3-1; d_gene: TRBD2; abundance: few; CDR3nt: TGTGCCAGCAGCCGGAGGGGACTAGGTAACACCGGGGAGCTGTTTTTT; CDR3aa: CASSRRGLGNTGELFF
j_gene: TRBJ2-6; v_gene: TRBV29-1; d_gene: .; abundance: .; CDR3nt: TGCAGCGTAGGCGGGGCCAACGTCCTGACTTTC; CDR3aa: CSVGGANVLTF
j_gene: TRBJ2-7; v_gene: TRBV20-1; d_gene: .; abundance: many; CDR3nt: TGCAGTGCTGCTACGGACGGGCCCTACGAGCAGTACTTC; CDR3aa: CSAATDGPYEQYF
j_gene: TRBJ1-2; v_gene: TRBV4-2; d_gene: .; abundance: .; CDR3nt: TGTGCCAGCAGCCACGAGGGGGAAAACTATGGCTACACCTTC; CDR3aa: CASSHEGENYGYTF
j_gene: TRBJ2-7; v_gene: TRBV19; d_gene: .; abundance: few; CDR3nt: TGTGCCAGTAGTATAGGAGCAGGGTTCTCCTACGAGCAGTACTTC; CDR3aa: CASSIGAGFSYEQYF
j_gene: TRBJ2-7; v_gene: TRBV9; d_gene: .; abundance: .; CDR3nt: TGTGCCAGCAGCGTAGGAGGGGTCGAGCAGTACTTC; CDR3aa: CASSVGGVEQYF
j_gene: TRBJ2-7; v_gene: TRBV7-2; d_gene: .; abundance: few; CDR3nt: TGTGCCAGCAGCCCCCCGGGGGCAGACGAGCAGTACTTC; CDR3aa: CASSPPGADEQYF
j_gene: TRBJ2-5; v_gene: TRBV7-3; d_gene: .; abundance: many; CDR3nt: TGTGCCAGCAGCTTGGGCCGGGGCCAAGAGACCCAGTACTTC; CDR3aa: CASSLGRGQETQYF
j_gene: TRBJ2-2; v_gene: TRBV7-3; d_gene: .; abundance: many; CDR3nt: TGTGCCAGCAGCTTAACGACAAGCACCGGGGAGCTGTTTTTT; CDR3aa: CASSLTTSTGELFF
j_gene: TRBJ1-1; v_gene: TRBV5-1; d_gene: .; abundance: .; CDR3nt: TGCGCCAGCAGCGCAGGTCACGAAGCTTTCTTT; CDR3aa: CASSAGHEAFF
j_gene: TRBJ2-1; v_gene: TRBV6-6; d_gene: .; abundance: .; CDR3nt: TGTGCCAGCAGTTTAACAGGGCCGCTTTACAATGAGCAGTTCTTC; CDR3aa: CASSLTGPLYNEQFF
j_gene: TRBJ2-1; v_gene: TRBV7-2; d_gene: .; abundance: many; CDR3nt: TGTGCCAGCAGCACTAGCCCCGAAATGAGCTCCTACAATGAGCAGTTCTTC; CDR3aa: CASSTSPEMSSYNEQFF
j_gene: TRBJ2-1; v_gene: TRBV7-9; d_gene: .; abundance: few; CDR3nt: TGTGCCAGCAGCACTGCCGGGGAGAATTACAATGAGCAGTTCTTC; CDR3aa: CASSTAGENYNEQFF
j_gene: TRBJ2-3; v_gene: TRBV7-9; d_gene: TRBD1; abundance: .; CDR3nt: TGTGCCAGCAGTCCCGCGCCGGGACAGGAGTCCCGGGCAGATACGCAGTATTTT; CDR3aa: CASSPAPGQESRADTQYF
j_gene: TRBJ2-7; v_gene: TRBV2; d_gene: .; abundance: .; CDR3nt: TGTGCCAGCAGTGTACGGGGAATCAGCTACGAGCAGTACTTC; CDR3aa: CASSVRGISYEQYF
j_gene: TRBJ2-1; v_gene: TRBV7-6; d_gene: TRBD2; abundance: many; CDR3nt: TGTGCCAGCAGCCCCCAAACTAGCGGGGGGTTCAATGAGCAGTTCTTC; CDR3aa: CASSPQTSGGFNEQFF
j_gene: TRBJ1-6; v_gene: TRBV7-2; d_gene: .; abundance: few; CDR3nt: TGTGCCAGCAGCCCCCCCGGGGGATTTTCACCCCTCCACTTT; CDR3aa: CASSPPGGFSPLHF
j_gene: TRBJ2-1; v_gene: TRBV28; d_gene: .; abundance: .; CDR3nt: TGTGCCAGCAGTTTCGGCGAGACGAGCAGGAACAATGAGCAGTTCTTC; CDR3aa: CASSFGETSRNNEQFF
j_gene: TRBJ2-3; v_gene: TRBV29-1; d_gene: TRBD1; abundance: few; CDR3nt: TGCAGCGTTAGGGACAGGGGGGTCCGCACAGATACGCAGTATTTT; CDR3aa: CSVRDRGVRTDTQYF
j_gene: TRBJ1-5; v_gene: TRBV20-1; d_gene: .; abundance: few; CDR3nt: TGCAGTGCCAACAGACAGGACCGAGGAAGCAATCAGCCCCAGCATTTT; CDR3aa: CSANRQDRGSNQPQHF
j_gene: TRBJ2-7; v_gene: TRBV11-2; d_gene: TRBD1; abundance: .; CDR3nt: TGTGCCAGCAGCTTAAACAGGGGCTACGAGCAGTACTTC; CDR3aa: CASSLNRGYEQYF
j_gene: TRBJ1-1; v_gene: TRBV14; d_gene: .; abundance: few; CDR3nt: TGTGCCAGCAGCCAGGGGTCATACACTGAAGCTTTCTTT; CDR3aa: CASSQGSYTEAFF
j_gene: TRBJ1-5; v_gene: TRBV20-1; d_gene: .; abundance: few; CDR3nt: TGCAGTGCTTTATCTCCGAGGTCTGCTCAGCCCCAGCATTTT; CDR3aa: CSALSPRSAQPQHF
j_gene: TRBJ2-3; v_gene: TRBV7-2; d_gene: .; abundance: many; CDR3nt: TGTGCCAGCAGCTTAGCGCACTCAGATACGCAGTATTTT; CDR3aa: CASSLAHSDTQYF
j_gene: TRBJ2-3; v_gene: TRBV19; d_gene: .; abundance: .; CDR3nt: TGTGCCAGTAAAGACAGGACCGGCACAGATACGCAGTATTTT; CDR3aa: CASKDRTGTDTQYF
j_gene: TRBJ1-1; v_gene: TRBV24-1; d_gene: .; abundance: few; CDR3nt: TGTGCCACCAGTGATTCGGGACGCGAGGAAGCTTTCTTT; CDR3aa: CATSDSGREEAFF
j_gene: TRBJ2-7; v_gene: TRBV4-2; d_gene: .; abundance: few; CDR3nt: TGTGCCAGCAGCCAGGAATATAGCGGCTTCCCGTACGAGCAGTACTTC; CDR3aa: CASSQEYSGFPYEQYF
j_gene: TRBJ2-2; v_gene: TRBV20-1; d_gene: .; abundance: many; CDR3nt: TGCAGTGCTAGAGAGGGATTCAGAACCGGGGAGCTGTTTTTT; CDR3aa: CSAREGFRTGELFF
j_gene: TRBJ2-3; v_gene: TRBV5-1; d_gene: .; abundance: few; CDR3nt: TGCGCCAGCAGCTTGCTCCCGGGGGATACGCAGTATTTT; CDR3aa: CASSLLPGDTQYF
j_gene: TRBJ1-4; v_gene: TRBV20-1; d_gene: .; abundance: few; CDR3nt: TGCAGTGCTAGTCCATATCCAGAACCAACTAATGAAAAACTGTTTTTT; CDR3aa: CSASPYPEPTNEKLFF
j_gene: TRBJ2-3; v_gene: TRBV20-1; d_gene: .; abundance: few; CDR3nt: TGCAGTGCCGTTCGAGGGGAAGATATCACAGATACGCAGTATTTT; CDR3aa: CSAVRGEDITDTQYF
j_gene: TRBJ2-1; v_gene: TRBV10-2; d_gene: TRBD2; abundance: medium-sized; CDR3nt: TGCGCCAGCAGTCGTAGCGGGAGAATTGAGCAGTTCTTC; CDR3aa: CASSRSGRIEQFF
j_gene: TRBJ2-1; v_gene: TRBV9; d_gene: .; abundance: few; CDR3nt: TGTGCCAGCAGCGTAGTAGGGGTGGAGCAGTTCTTC; CDR3aa: CASSVVGVEQFF